Following are 2 T cell receptor beta chains from one sample sequenced in a study of T cells expressing NK-cell markers. TCRdb re-called the 5' RACE reads and shows each CDR3 protein once, DNA omitted. This table holds 400,000 to 450,000 distinct CDR3 sequences. The sequenced sample was blood T cells: a sorted CD56 or NKG2C T cell subset, CD4+ or CD8+ T cells, or bulk PBMC T cells (not recorded which). These receptor sequences come from a woman between 18 and 70 years old in good health.

The chain links TRBV5-4 to TRBJ2-1; TCRdb's assignment of TRBD2 cannot be checked, as there is no DNA. The CDR3 extends over 17 amino acids. Germline-derived CDR1 and CDR2 are SGHNT and YYREEE (reference sequence). This CDR3 is CASSVMVLAGGYNEQFF.

The CDR3 region is CASSFGTGGASGGYTF. V is TRBV4-3 and J is TRBJ1-2; there is no DNA to check the TCRdb D call of TRBD1. Germline CDR1 reads LGHNA; CDR2 reads YSLEER. CDR3 size: 16 residues.